One sample yielded the 20 T cell receptor beta chains listed below, sequenced in a study of T-cell reconstitution after alpha-beta-depleted transplantation in children. Using unique molecular identifiers, the investigators prepared the TCRbeta library. MiXCR, applied by TCRdb to the PCR reads, yields one record per CDR3 protein. Among about 980,000 distinct CDR3 sequences listed, about 31% were seen once. The sample here was PBMCs, mostly from graft donor cells, taken 360 days after TCRalphabeta/CD19-depleted stem cell transplant. The source of these receptors is a boy under two years old who had a stem cell transplant for SCID, so the T cells may come from the graft donor.

Only a few counts were recorded for this clonotype. The V and J genes are TRBV24-1 and TRBJ2-5; D gene uncertain. With 4 bases removed from V and 5 bases from J, the gap between germline ends came to 13 bases. The germline gives CDR1 KGHDR, CDR2 SFDVKD. The CDR3 spans 14 residues. This chain's CDR3 is CATSEVGRPETQYF. For the CDR3, the DNA is TGTGCCACCAGTGAGGTCGGACGCCCGGAGACCCAGTACTTC.

This clonotype was detected a few times. The V and J genes are TRBV5-1 and TRBJ1-1; TRBD1 is a possible D gene (6 bases). The V gene's germline CDR1 is SGHRS and CDR2 YFSETQ. V gave up 1 base and J gave up 4 bases, with 14 bases separating them. The CDR3 has 15 amino acids. CDR3 DNA sequence: TGCGCCAGCAGCTTGAGTGGGGGCGTGGGCACTGAAGCTTTCTTT. Translated: CASSLSGGVGTEAFF.

This clonotype occurred a few times. The gene calls are TRBV5-1 and TRBJ1-3; no clear D. The CDR3 has 16 amino acids. In germline, CDR1 is SGHRS, CDR2 YFSETQ. V dropped 0 bases and J dropped 0 bases, with 10 bases sitting between them. CDR3 DNA sequence: TGCGCCAGCAGCTTGGGAGTTGGCCCCTCTGGAAACACCATATATTTT. It translates to CASSLGVGPSGNTIYF.

Of note for this clonotype: The junction and the germline gene differ at one end; a read error may be behind it. V is TRBV3-1 and J is TRBJ1-4; D might be TRBD1 (6 bases). Germline-derived CDR1 and CDR2 are LGHDT and YNNKEL (reference sequence). The CDR3 has 16 residues. The CDR3 DNA is TGTGGCAGCAGCGAGGGGGGTCTGACGACAGTGGGAAAACTGTTTTTT. This gives the protein CGSSEGGLTTVGKLFF.

This clonotype was picked up many times. The rearrangement links TRBV10-2 to TRBJ2-7; 8 bases are a match to TRBD2. The CDR3 has 11 residues. The V gene's germline CDR1 is WSHSY and CDR2 SAAADI. Unmatched junction bases numbered 4, after V lost 11 bases and J lost 4 bases. CDR3 loop: CAAGRAYEQYF. DNA for the CDR3: TGCGCCGCCGGGAGGGCGTACGAGCAGTACTTC.

There are many counts of this clonotype. The rearrangement uses TRBV12-3 or TRBV12-4 and TRBJ2-1, with D uncertain. The CDR3 contains 15 residues. V was clipped by 6 bases and J by 0 bases, with 12 bases between them. The CDR3 protein is CASSQDSSSYNEQFF. CDR3 bases: TGTGCCAGCAGCCAAGACTCGTCCTCCTACAATGAGCAGTTCTTC.

This clonotype was observed a few times. The V and J genes are TRBV20-1 and TRBJ1-5; D gene ambiguous. Germline assignment: CDR1 DFQATT and CDR2 SNEGSKA (reference sequence). The CDR3 consists of 13 residues. V gave up 3 bases and J gave up 5 bases, with 11 bases separating them. CDR3: CSASMGVDQPQHF. CDR3 nucleotides: TGCAGTGCTAGTATGGGTGTGGATCAGCCCCAGCATTTT.

This clonotype was observed a handful of times. The rearrangement uses TRBV20-1 and TRBJ2-1; 7 bases are a match to TRBD2. The CDR3 consists of 14 residues. The ends lost 3 bases at V and 6 bases at J; junction bases unmatched: 8. The germline V gene encodes CDR1 DFQATT and CDR2 SNEGSKA (reference sequence). CDR3 sequence (DNA): TGCAGTGCTAGGAGACTAGCCCTAAGCAATGAGCAGTTCTTC. This codes for CSARRLALSNEQFF.

The chain uses TRBV20-1 and TRBJ2-1; the match to TRBD2 covers 7 bases. This CDR3 contains 16 residues. Germline CDR1 reads DFQATT; CDR2 reads SNEGSKA (reference sequence). The junction had 10 bases not matched to a gene; V was cut back by 3 bases and J by 2 bases. For the CDR3, the DNA is TGCAGTGCTAGTATGGGCGGGGGAAACGCCTACAATGAGCAGTTCTTC. Its translation is CSASMGGGNAYNEQFF.

The chain carries TRBV5-1 and TRBJ2-1; 10 positions match TRBD2. The germline V gene encodes CDR1 SGHRS and CDR2 YFSETQ. CDR3 length: 19 residues. V was clipped by 4 bases and J by 0 bases; unmatched bases: 13. The CDR3 DNA sequence: TGCGCCAGCAGCCCCAAGGGACTAGCGAGACGCAGCTCCTACAATGAGCAGTTCTTC. The encoded protein is CASSPKGLARRSSYNEQFF.

The chain employs TRBV6-5 and TRBJ2-3; TRBD1 aligns across 7 bases. V lost 3 bases and J lost 1; bases outside the gene matches: 7. CDR1 and CDR2 (germline): MNHEY, SVGAGI. The CDR3 extends over 16 amino acids. DNA of the CDR3: TGTGCCAGCAGTTATAGTCGGACAGGCCGCACAGATACGCAGTATTTT. Translation gives CASSYSRTGRTDTQYF.

There are a few counts of this clonotype. The gene calls are TRBV6-2 or TRBV6-3 and TRBJ2-2; TRBD2 might be the D (6 bases). Trimming shortened V by 2 bases and J by 5 bases, and 9 bases separated the two germline ends. The V gene's germline CDR1 is MNHEY and CDR2 SVGEGT. This CDR3 has 14 residues. CDR3 nucleotides: TGTGCCAGCAGTTACGTGCGGGGAACCGGGGAGCTGTTTTTT. Encoded protein: CASSYVRGTGELFF.

This clonotype showed up just a few times. This chain connects TRBV9 to TRBJ2-1; 7 nucleotides match TRBD2. CDR3 size: 15 residues. With 4 bases clipped from V and 3 bases from J, the junction kept 7 bases outside the gene matches. Germline V gene sequence: CDR1 SGDLS, CDR2 YYNGEE. The CDR3 DNA reads as TGTGCCAGCAGCCCCCCCGGGGGGTTCTACAATGAGCAGTTCTTC. Protein sequence: CASSPPGGFYNEQFF.

This chain joins TRBV29-1 and TRBJ2-2, with D tentatively TRBD1 (6 bases). The CDR3 spans 13 residues. CDR1 SQVTM and CDR2 ANQGSEA come from the germline V gene. Trimming cost V 3 bases and J 4 bases, with 9 bases left between them. The CDR3 region is CSVDRGSTGELFF. CDR3 DNA: TGCAGCGTTGACAGGGGAAGCACCGGGGAGCTGTTTTTT.

The CDR3 loop is CSARAPSPAEYF. The CDR3 nucleotides are TGCAGTGCTCGGGCCCCATCACCGGCAGAGTATTTT. The J gene is TRBJ2-3, the V gene TRBV20-1; no reliable D call. Trimming stripped 5 bases from V and 13 bases from J, with 19 bases between. The germline CDR1 and CDR2 sequences are DFQATT and SNEGSKA (reference sequence). CDR3 length equals 12 residues.

V gene TRBV27 combines with J gene TRBJ2-3, with 9 bases lining up with TRBD2. V shed 8 bases and J 6 bases; nucleotides not matched to a gene: 9. The CDR3 is made up of 14 amino acids. CDR1 and CDR2 from the germline V gene are MNHEY and SMNVEV (reference sequence). The DNA of the CDR3 is TGTGCCAGCTCCAGACTAGCGGTGGGGGATACGCAGTATTTT. Translating it yields CASSRLAVGDTQYF.

This clonotype was detected a few times. V is TRBV5-1 and J is TRBJ2-2, with a weak D call TRBD2 (6 bases). The CDR3 extends over 16 amino acids. V dropped 0 bases and J dropped 9 bases, with 18 bases sitting between them. Germline V lookup: CDR1 SGHRS, CDR2 YFSETQ. The CDR3 DNA reads as TGCGCCAGCAGCTTGGGGGCAGGGAGGTCGACCAGGGAGCTGTTTTTT. Translated: CASSLGAGRSTRELFF. The full variable domain, with the rest looked up from reference TRBV5-1 and TRBJ2-2, is KAGVTQTPRYLIKTRGQQVTLSCSPISGHRSVSWYQQTPGQGLQFLFEYFSETQRNKGNFPGRFSGRQFSNSRSEMNVSTLELGDSALYLCASSLGAGRSTRELFFGEGSRLTVL.

V is TRBV7-2 and J is TRBJ2-3; TRBD2 matches 12 bases. CDR3 length: 19 residues. Germline V CDR1 and CDR2: SGHTA, FQGNSA. Trimming cost V 0 bases and J 3 bases; bases outside gene matches: 10. Here the CDR3 reads CASSLASPSGGAGTDTQYF. In DNA, the CDR3 is TGTGCCAGCAGCTTAGCATCACCTAGCGGGGGGGCAGGGACAGATACGCAGTATTTT.

The rearrangement joins TRBV2 to TRBJ2-3; D is perhaps TRBD1 (5 bases). V was clipped by 8 bases and J by 2 bases, with 23 bases between them. Germline V gives CDR1 SNHLY, CDR2 FYNNEI. The CDR3 totals 17 residues. The CDR3 DNA reads as TGTGCCAGCTTCCCCCAGGGCCAGGGCCCACCCACAGATACGCAGTATTTT. It is translated as CASFPQGQGPPTDTQYF.

This clonotype was seen only a few times. As DNA, the CDR3 is TGCGCCAGCAGCCAAGACAGGGACGGAAACACCATATATTTT. Translating it yields CASSQDRDGNTIYF. The rearrangement links TRBV4-3 to TRBJ1-3; the D gene is possibly TRBD1 (5 bases). The V gene's germline CDR1 is LGHNA and CDR2 YSLEER. Trimming shortened V by 0 bases and J by 4 bases, and 7 bases separated the two germline ends. The CDR3 length is 14 residues.